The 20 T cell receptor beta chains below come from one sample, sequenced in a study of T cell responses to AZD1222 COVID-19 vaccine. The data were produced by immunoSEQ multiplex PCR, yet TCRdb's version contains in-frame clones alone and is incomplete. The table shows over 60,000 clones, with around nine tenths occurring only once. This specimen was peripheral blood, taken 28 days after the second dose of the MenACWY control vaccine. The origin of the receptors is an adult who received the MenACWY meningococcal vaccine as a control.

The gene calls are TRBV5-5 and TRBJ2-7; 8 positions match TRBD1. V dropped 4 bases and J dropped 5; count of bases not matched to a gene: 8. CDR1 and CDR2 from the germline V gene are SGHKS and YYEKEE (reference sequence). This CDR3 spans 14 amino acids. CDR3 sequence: CASSLGQVVNEQYF. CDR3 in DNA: TGTGCCAGCAGCCTGGGACAGGTAGTCAACGAGCAGTACTTC.

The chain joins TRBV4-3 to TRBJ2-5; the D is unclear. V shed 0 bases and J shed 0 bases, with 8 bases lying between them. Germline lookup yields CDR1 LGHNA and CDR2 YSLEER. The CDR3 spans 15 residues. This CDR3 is CASSQDLLNQETQYF. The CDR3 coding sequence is TGCGCCAGCAGCCAAGATCTTTTGAACCAAGAGACCCAGTACTTC.

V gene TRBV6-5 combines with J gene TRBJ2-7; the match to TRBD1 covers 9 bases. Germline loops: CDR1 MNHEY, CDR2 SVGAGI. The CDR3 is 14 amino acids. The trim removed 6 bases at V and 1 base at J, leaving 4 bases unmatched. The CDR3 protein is CASSRTGVSYEQYF. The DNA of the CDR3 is TGTGCCAGCAGCCGGACAGGGGTTTCCTACGAGCAGTACTTC.

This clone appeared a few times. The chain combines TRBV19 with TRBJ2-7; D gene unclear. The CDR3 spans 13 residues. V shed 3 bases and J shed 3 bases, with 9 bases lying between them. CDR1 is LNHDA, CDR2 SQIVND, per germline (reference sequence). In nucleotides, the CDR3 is TGTGCCAGTAGTATTCAGGACGGCTACGAGCAGTACTTC. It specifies CASSIQDGYEQYF. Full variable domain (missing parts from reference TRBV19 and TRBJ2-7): DGGITQSPKYLFRKEGQNVTLSCEQNLNHDAMYWYRQDPGQGLRLIYYSQIVNDFQKGDIAEGYSVSREKKESFPLTVTSAQKNPTAFYLCASSIQDGYEQYFGPGTRLTVT.

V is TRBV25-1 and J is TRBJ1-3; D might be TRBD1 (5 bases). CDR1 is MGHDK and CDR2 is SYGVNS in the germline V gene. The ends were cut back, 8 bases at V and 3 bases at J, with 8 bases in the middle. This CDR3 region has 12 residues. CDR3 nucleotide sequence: TGTGCCAGCCTGGGGGATGGAAACACCATATATTTT. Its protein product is CASLGDGNTIYF.

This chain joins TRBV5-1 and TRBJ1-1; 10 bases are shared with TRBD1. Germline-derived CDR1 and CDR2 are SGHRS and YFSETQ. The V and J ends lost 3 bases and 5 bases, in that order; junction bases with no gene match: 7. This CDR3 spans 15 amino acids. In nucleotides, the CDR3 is TGCGCCAGCAGCTCGGGTGGGACAGGGGCGACTGAAGCTTTCTTT. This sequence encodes CASSSGGTGATEAFF.

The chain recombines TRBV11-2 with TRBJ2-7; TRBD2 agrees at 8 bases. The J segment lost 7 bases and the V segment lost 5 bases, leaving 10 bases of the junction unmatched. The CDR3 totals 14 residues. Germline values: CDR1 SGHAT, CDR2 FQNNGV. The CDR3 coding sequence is TGTGCCAGCAGCCCAGGAAGCGGGGGACTGGAGCAGTACTTC. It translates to CASSPGSGGLEQYF.

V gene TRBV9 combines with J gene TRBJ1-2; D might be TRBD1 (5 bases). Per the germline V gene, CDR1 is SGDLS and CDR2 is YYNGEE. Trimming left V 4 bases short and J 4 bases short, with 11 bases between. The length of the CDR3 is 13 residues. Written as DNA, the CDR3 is TGTGCCAGCAGCCCCCAGGGTAGCTATGGCTACACCTTC. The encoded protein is CASSPQGSYGYTF. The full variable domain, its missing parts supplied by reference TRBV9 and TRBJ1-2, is DSGVTQTPKHLITATGQRVTLRCSPRSGDLSVYWYQQSLDQGLQFLIQYYNGEERAKGNILERFSAQQFPDLHSELNLSSLELGDSALYFCASSPQGSYGYTFGSGTRLTVV.

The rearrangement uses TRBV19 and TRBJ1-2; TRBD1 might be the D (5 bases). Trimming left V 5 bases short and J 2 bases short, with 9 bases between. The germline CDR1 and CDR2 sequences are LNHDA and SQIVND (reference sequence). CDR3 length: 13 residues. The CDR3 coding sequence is TGTGCCAGTAGTGGGCAGGGAAACTATGGCTACACCTTC. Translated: CASSGQGNYGYTF.

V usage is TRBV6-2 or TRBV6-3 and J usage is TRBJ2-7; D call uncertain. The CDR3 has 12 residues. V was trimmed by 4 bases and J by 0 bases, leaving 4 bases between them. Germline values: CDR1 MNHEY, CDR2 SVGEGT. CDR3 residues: CASSLSSYEQYF. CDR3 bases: TGTGCCAGCAGTTTGAGCTCCTACGAGCAGTACTTC.

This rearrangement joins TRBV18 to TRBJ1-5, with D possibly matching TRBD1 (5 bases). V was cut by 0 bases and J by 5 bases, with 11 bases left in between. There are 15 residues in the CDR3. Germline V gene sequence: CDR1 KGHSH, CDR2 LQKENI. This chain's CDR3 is CASSPPGGMDQPQHF. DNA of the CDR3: TGTGCCAGCTCACCACCGGGGGGAATGGATCAGCCCCAGCATTTT.

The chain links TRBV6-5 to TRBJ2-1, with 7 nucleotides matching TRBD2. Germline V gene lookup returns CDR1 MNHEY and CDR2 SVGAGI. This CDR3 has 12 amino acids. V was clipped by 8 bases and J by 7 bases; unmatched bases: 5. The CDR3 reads CASAWGGNEQFF. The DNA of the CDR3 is TGTGCCAGCGCCTGGGGGGGTAATGAGCAGTTCTTC.

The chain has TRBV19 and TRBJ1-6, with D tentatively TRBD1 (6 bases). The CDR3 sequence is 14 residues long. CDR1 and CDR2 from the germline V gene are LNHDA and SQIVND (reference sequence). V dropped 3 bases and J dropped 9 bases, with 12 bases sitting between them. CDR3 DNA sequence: TGTGCCAGTAGTATCACAGGGTTCGGTTCACCCCTCCACTTT. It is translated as CASSITGFGSPLHF.

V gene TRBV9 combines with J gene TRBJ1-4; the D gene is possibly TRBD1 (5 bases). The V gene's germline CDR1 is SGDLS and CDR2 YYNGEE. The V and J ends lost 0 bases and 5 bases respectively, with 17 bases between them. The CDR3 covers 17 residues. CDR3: CASSVGGPPPENEKLFF. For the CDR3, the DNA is TGTGCCAGCAGCGTAGGGGGACCGCCGCCCGAAAATGAAAAACTGTTTTTT.

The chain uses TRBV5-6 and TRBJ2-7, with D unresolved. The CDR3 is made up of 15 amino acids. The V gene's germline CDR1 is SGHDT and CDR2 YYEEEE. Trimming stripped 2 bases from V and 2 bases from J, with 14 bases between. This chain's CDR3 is CASSFGRALPYEQYF. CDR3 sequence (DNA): TGTGCCAGCAGCTTCGGACGGGCTTTACCCTACGAGCAGTACTTC.

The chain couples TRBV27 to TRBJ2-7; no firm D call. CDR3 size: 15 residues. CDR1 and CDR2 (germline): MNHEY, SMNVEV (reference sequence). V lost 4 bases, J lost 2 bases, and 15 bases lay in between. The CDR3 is CASSSFASQTYEQYF. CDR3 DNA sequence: TGTGCCAGCAGTTCGTTCGCGAGCCAAACCTACGAGCAGTACTTC.

CDR3 coding DNA: TGTGCCATCAGTGAGATCCTGAGCTCCTATAATTCACCCCTCCACTTT. Translating it yields CAISEILSSYNSPLHF. J is TRBJ1-6 and V is TRBV10-3, with D unclear. Germline V gene data show CDR1 as ENHRY and CDR2 as SYGVKD. CDR3 length: 16 amino acids. Trimming removed 2 bases from V and 0 bases from J, with 8 bases in between.

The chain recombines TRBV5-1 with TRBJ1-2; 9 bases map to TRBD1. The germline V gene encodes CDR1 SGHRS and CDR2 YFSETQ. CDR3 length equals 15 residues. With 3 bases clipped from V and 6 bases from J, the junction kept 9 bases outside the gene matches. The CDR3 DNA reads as TGCGCCAGCAGCTCAGAACAGGGGGCGATGGATGGCTACACCTTC. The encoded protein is CASSSEQGAMDGYTF.

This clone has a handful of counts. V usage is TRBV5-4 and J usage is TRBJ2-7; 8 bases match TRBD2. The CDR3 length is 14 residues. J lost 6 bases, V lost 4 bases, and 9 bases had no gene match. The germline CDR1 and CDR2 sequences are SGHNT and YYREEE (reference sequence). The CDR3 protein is CASSRGGYISEQYF. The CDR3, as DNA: TGTGCCAGCAGCCGCGGGGGGTATATAAGCGAGCAGTACTTC.

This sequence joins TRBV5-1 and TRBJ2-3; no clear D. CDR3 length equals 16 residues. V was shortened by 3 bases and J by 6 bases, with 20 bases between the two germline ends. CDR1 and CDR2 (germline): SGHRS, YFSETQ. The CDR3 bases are TGCGCCAGCAGCTCTCGCCGGACGATGGGTAGGGATACGCAGTATTTT. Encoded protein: CASSSRRTMGRDTQYF.